These T cell receptor beta chains were read from a single sample in a study of patients and donors after allogeneic stem cell transplantation. MiXCR was run by TCRdb on the RT-PCR reads, yielding one entry per CDR3 protein. Of about a million distinct CDR3 sequences in the sample, approximately 18% were seen once. Sample: blood, either unsorted or a sorted T cell fraction (not recorded which). These receptors came from a human donor who was either an allogeneic HSCT recipient or a stem cell or donor lymphocyte infusion donor (not recorded which). It is not recorded whose cells these are; they may come from a transplant donor. Both conserved end residues are part of each CDR3. The order of the fields is D gene, J gene, V gene, CDR3 length, CDR3 protein. The D gene is left open where the match is weak.

d_gene: TRBD1; j_gene: TRBJ1-2; v_gene: TRBV28; len: 14; CDR3aa: CASTETGDNYGYTF
d_gene: NA; j_gene: TRBJ2-1; v_gene: TRBV27; len: 13; CDR3aa: CASTLGPYNEQFF
d_gene: TRBD1; j_gene: TRBJ2-3; v_gene: TRBV7-9; len: 16; CDR3aa: CASSSRDRGRLDTQYF
d_gene: NA; j_gene: TRBJ1-6; v_gene: TRBV7-6; len: 16; CDR3aa: CASSLGRGTGGSPLHF
d_gene: NA; j_gene: TRBJ1-2; v_gene: TRBV5-1; len: 15; CDR3aa: CASSLTGTGYYGYTF
d_gene: TRBD2; j_gene: TRBJ2-1; v_gene: TRBV5-1; len: 15; CDR3aa: CASSLSTSGSNEQFF
d_gene: NA; j_gene: TRBJ2-1; v_gene: TRBV25-1; len: 14; CDR3aa: CASSDPLRGNEQFF
d_gene: TRBD2; j_gene: TRBJ2-5; v_gene: TRBV10-3; len: 14; CDR3aa: CAISGSAPREAQYF
d_gene: NA; j_gene: TRBJ2-3; v_gene: TRBV9; len: 14; CDR3aa: CASSSAPTTDTQYF
d_gene: NA; j_gene: TRBJ1-1; v_gene: TRBV5-1; len: 15; CDR3aa: CASSLVSGRNTEAFF
d_gene: NA; j_gene: TRBJ2-1; v_gene: TRBV4-3; len: 15; CDR3aa: CASSVRVSSYNEQFF
d_gene: NA; j_gene: TRBJ2-7; v_gene: TRBV20-1; len: 15; CDR3aa: CSATPRATKTYEQYF
d_gene: TRBD1; j_gene: TRBJ1-2; v_gene: TRBV20-1; len: 17; CDR3aa: CSAREGGQGRFGYGYTF
d_gene: NA; j_gene: TRBJ2-1; v_gene: TRBV24-1; len: 12; CDR3aa: CATSDFLDEQFF
d_gene: NA; j_gene: TRBJ2-1; v_gene: TRBV10-3; len: 18; CDR3aa: CAISGAQPADLMYNEQFF
d_gene: TRBD2; j_gene: TRBJ2-1; v_gene: TRBV24-1; len: 16; CDR3aa: CATSDYRIGLAGEQFF
d_gene: TRBD1; j_gene: TRBJ2-3; v_gene: TRBV7-9; len: 16; CDR3aa: CASSYSTGSPTDTQYF
d_gene: TRBD2; j_gene: TRBJ2-1; v_gene: TRBV2; len: 12; CDR3aa: CASTEAGNEQFF
d_gene: TRBD2; j_gene: TRBJ2-2; v_gene: TRBV5-1; len: 17; CDR3aa: CASRLTSAEGNTGELFF
d_gene: NA; j_gene: TRBJ2-6; v_gene: TRBV20-1; len: 15; CDR3aa: CSARDGLSGANVLTF
d_gene: TRBD1; j_gene: TRBJ1-2; v_gene: TRBV7-8; len: 13; CDR3aa: CASSLDRGDGYTF
d_gene: NA; j_gene: TRBJ2-1; v_gene: TRBV30; len: 15; CDR3aa: CAWSVDSTTYNEQFF
d_gene: NA; j_gene: TRBJ2-2; v_gene: TRBV5-1; len: 14; CDR3aa: CASSSEGGTGELFF
d_gene: NA; j_gene: TRBJ2-3; v_gene: TRBV20-1; len: 17; CDR3aa: CSAPARLGEKDTDTQYF
d_gene: TRBD2; j_gene: TRBJ2-7; v_gene: TRBV12-3/TRBV12-4; len: 16; CDR3aa: CASTFQLAGGPHEQYF
d_gene: NA; j_gene: TRBJ2-3; v_gene: TRBV9; len: 14; CDR3aa: CASSVEIGRDTQYF
d_gene: NA; j_gene: TRBJ1-1; v_gene: TRBV6-2/TRBV6-3; len: 14; CDR3aa: CASSYSGGQTEAFF
d_gene: TRBD1; j_gene: TRBJ2-5; v_gene: TRBV20-1; len: 15; CDR3aa: CSASEGQGRRETQYF
d_gene: TRBD2; j_gene: TRBJ2-3; v_gene: TRBV4-1; len: 13; CDR3aa: CASSQLGLASRYF
d_gene: NA; j_gene: TRBJ2-7; v_gene: TRBV7-8; len: 16; CDR3aa: CASSWHRRGPSYEQYF
d_gene: TRBD1; j_gene: TRBJ1-4; v_gene: TRBV7-9; len: 16; CDR3aa: CASSPTTTGVNEKLFF
d_gene: TRBD2; j_gene: TRBJ2-7; v_gene: TRBV10-3; len: 14; CDR3aa: CAISPGLLAYEQYF
d_gene: NA; j_gene: TRBJ2-3; v_gene: TRBV27; len: 12; CDR3aa: CASSPNLDTQYF
d_gene: NA; j_gene: TRBJ2-3; v_gene: TRBV29-1; len: 13; CDR3aa: CSVDSGSTDTQYF
d_gene: NA; j_gene: TRBJ2-1; v_gene: TRBV6-5; len: 17; CDR3aa: CASSYMGIHPPPNEQFF
d_gene: TRBD2; j_gene: TRBJ2-5; v_gene: TRBV4-2; len: 15; CDR3aa: CASRSSGGGQETQYF
d_gene: NA; j_gene: TRBJ2-3; v_gene: TRBV7-8; len: 15; CDR3aa: CASSFGGEYTDTQYF
d_gene: TRBD1; j_gene: TRBJ1-2; v_gene: TRBV12-3/TRBV12-4; len: 16; CDR3aa: CASSSTGVGPSHGYTF
d_gene: TRBD2; j_gene: TRBJ2-1; v_gene: TRBV4-3; len: 18; CDR3aa: CASSQDGATAGEYNEQFF
d_gene: NA; j_gene: TRBJ2-1; v_gene: TRBV9; len: 14; CDR3aa: CASSVGRPHNEQFF
d_gene: NA; j_gene: TRBJ2-1; v_gene: TRBV7-3; len: 13; CDR3aa: CASSPDLRNEQFF
d_gene: NA; j_gene: TRBJ2-3; v_gene: TRBV5-1; len: 14; CDR3aa: CASSPETSKYTQYF
d_gene: NA; j_gene: TRBJ1-6; v_gene: TRBV7-2; len: 15; CDR3aa: CASSPRTEYNSPLHF
d_gene: TRBD1; j_gene: TRBJ1-2; v_gene: TRBV20-1; len: 16; CDR3aa: CSARDAKQGASYGYTF
d_gene: TRBD1; j_gene: TRBJ1-2; v_gene: TRBV29-1; len: 14; CDR3aa: CSAGDGQGEYGYTF
d_gene: NA; j_gene: TRBJ2-2; v_gene: TRBV6-5; len: 11; CDR3aa: CASSEWGELFF
d_gene: TRBD1; j_gene: TRBJ2-2; v_gene: TRBV29-1; len: 15; CDR3aa: CSVDDGQGNTGELFF
d_gene: NA; j_gene: TRBJ2-2; v_gene: TRBV5-1; len: 16; CDR3aa: CASSLGQLTNTGELFF